The TCR beta chain under discussion was sequenced for a study of blood T cell repertoires in COVID-19. Whole-study context: Sites across the United States, Italy and Spain contributed samples from acute and convalescent COVID-19. Sources were T cells, B-cell-depleted T cells, or PBMCs; the material itself was cDNA or gDNA.

Assay used: immunoSEQ multiplex PCR; TCRdb lists only in-frame clones, some missing. Among 300,000 to 450,000 clones listed, around 89% were seen once. In Seattle, patients joined the study during active infection and were tracked longitudinally. Source material: peripheral blood. The receptor comes from a woman aged 25 to 39 with COVID-19, enrolled during active disease.

CDR3 loop: CASSLTGDQGTGELFF. The CDR3 DNA follows: TGCGCCAGCAGCCTAACAGGGGATCAGGGCACCGGGGAGCTGTTTTTT. The chain is built from TRBV5-1 and TRBJ2-2; TRBD1 aligns across 7 bases. V lost 4 bases and J lost 4; bases outside the gene matches: 10. CDR3 length equals 16 residues. Germline lookup yields CDR1 SGHRS and CDR2 YFSETQ.